The text below deals with one TCR beta chain. The data stem from a study of T cell responses to AZD1222 COVID-19 vaccine. Only in-frame clones appear in the TCRdb table, and some are missing; sequencing was by immunoSEQ multiplex PCR. Of 80,000 or so clones detected, 90% to 95% appear once; the ten largest clones hold roughly 5.2%. The length of the CDR3 is 13 residues. Germline values: CDR1 SGHRS, CDR2 YFSETQ. V gave up 4 bases and J gave up 1 base, with 9 bases separating them. The starting material was peripheral blood, obtained on day 0 of AZD1222 vaccination. This rearrangement joins TRBV5-1 to TRBJ2-7; D is undetermined. The origin of this receptor is an adult in good health. CDR3 DNA sequence: TGCGCCAGCAGCGCAGGTATATCCTACGAGCAGTACTTC. Amino acid sequence: CASSAGISYEQYF.